These 23 T cell receptor beta chains share one sample of origin, sequenced in a study of T cell clonality in common variable immunodeficiency. Profiled with immunoSEQ multiplex PCR; TCRdb holds only in-frame clones, not every one. Listed for the sample are under 40,000 clones, none seen a single time. The sequenced sample was peripheral blood mononuclear cells. Every receptor here comes from a person between 18 and 75 years old in good health.

At least ten counts were recorded for this clone. From the germline J gene comes the end of the CDR3, since the read stops 3 residues before it. V and J are TRBV20-1 and TRBJ1-2, with no clear D. This CDR3 contains 11 residues. The germline gives CDR1 DFQATT, CDR2 SNEGSKA (reference sequence). Between the trimmed V and J ends, which lost 6 bases and 1 base, there was a span of 6 bases. This CDR3 reads CSAIDNYGYTF. The DNA read from the CDR3 is TGCAGTGCCATAGATAACTATGGC.

Partial CDR3 DNA: TGTGCCAGCAGCCTAAAAGAGACC. Translation: CASSLKET. The CDR3 as a whole reads CASSLKETQYF. The chain uses TRBV7-9 and TRBJ2-5, with no clear D. The read falls 3 residues short of the CDR3 end, and the missing part is taken from the germline J gene. The germline V gene has CDR1 SEHNR and CDR2 FQNEAQ (reference sequence). CDR3 length: 11 amino acids. V lost 5 bases, J lost 3 bases, and 4 bases lay in between.

This clone was recorded many times. The CDR3 end is not reached by the read, which stops 3 residues before it; the germline J gene fills it in. The J gene is TRBJ1-1, the V gene TRBV13, with 7 bases lining up with TRBD1. The V gene end was trimmed by 5 bases and the J gene end by 5 bases; junction bases not matched to a gene: 8. CDR1 is PRHDT and CDR2 is FYEKMQ in the germline V gene (reference sequence). This CDR3 is 14 amino acids long. CDR3 DNA, as far as it was read: TGTGCCAGCAGCCCGCGGACAGGCGGGACTGAA. Protein product: CASSPRTGGTE. The full CDR3 sequence reads CASSPRTGGTEAFF.

This clone came up many times. Given a much more abundant clone one base away, this may be a read error. The read ends 3 residues early relative to the CDR3; the germline J gene fills the gap. This sequence joins TRBV3-1 (or the pseudogene TRBV3-2) and TRBJ2-5, with D perhaps TRBD2 (6 bases). The CDR3 runs 13 residues. Germline V CDR1 and CDR2: LGHDT, YNNKEL (reference sequence). V was trimmed by 1 base and J by 3 bases, leaving 6 bases between them. CDR3 residues: CASSQAGEETQYF. The CDR3 DNA, read in part, is TGTGCCAGCAGCCAAGCGGGGGAAGAGACC.

Many counts were recorded for this clone. The read terminates 3 residues before the CDR3 end, so the remaining end is supplied by the germline J gene. The rearrangement links TRBV5-6 to TRBJ2-5; 8 bases map to TRBD2. Trimming cost V 1 base and J 3 bases; bases outside gene matches: 5. The CDR3 runs to 15 residues. The germline gives CDR1 SGHDT, CDR2 YYEEEE. The CDR3 is CASSLSRTSKETQYF. CDR3 DNA, as far as it was read: TGTGCCAGCAGCTTGTCGCGGACTAGCAAAGAGACC.

This clone was picked up many times. The observed sequence ends 3 residues before the CDR3 terminus, with the missing tail filled in from the germline J gene. The chain has TRBV20-1 and TRBJ2-3, with 12 bases lining up with TRBD2. Trimming cost V 5 bases and J 1 base; bases outside gene matches: 10. Looked up from germline, CDR1 is DFQATT and CDR2 is SNEGSKA (reference sequence). CDR3 length: 17 residues. CDR3 sequence reads: CSALTSSGRAGTDTQYF. The CDR3 DNA, read in part, is TGCAGTGCTCTTACGTCTAGCGGGAGGGCGGGCACAGATACG.

This clone showed up many times. The read ends 3 residues early relative to the CDR3; the germline J gene fills the gap. The V and J genes are TRBV14 and TRBJ2-2; D possibly corresponds to TRBD1 (5 bases). CDR1 and CDR2 from the germline V gene are SGHDN and FVKESK. CDR3 length equals 16 residues. The V and J ends lost 6 bases and 1 base respectively, with 15 bases between them. Here the CDR3 reads CASRAGWSKNTGELFF. The DNA read from the CDR3 is TGTGCCAGCAGGGCAGGGTGGTCCAAGAACACCGGGGAG.

The table lists this clone with a few counts. The observed sequence ends 3 residues before the CDR3 terminus, with the missing tail filled in from the germline J gene. Other DNA sequences from this sample encode an identical CDR3 as well. The rearrangement uses TRBV5-1 and TRBJ2-7; 9 bases map to TRBD2. Germline V CDR1 and CDR2: SGHRS, YFSETQ. J lost 3 bases, V lost 2 bases, and 9 bases had no gene match. CDR3 length: 16 amino acids. CDR3 bases read: TGCGCCAGCAGCTTAGGCCTAGCGGGACTGAGCTACGAG. This codes for CASSLGLAGLSYE. The full CDR3 sequence reads CASSLGLAGLSYEQYF.

This clone was seen at least ten times. Compared with germline, one end of the junction differs, possibly owing to a read error. From the germline J gene comes the end of the CDR3, since the read stops 3 residues before it. This chain uses TRBV4-2 with TRBJ1-1; D gene ambiguous. The CDR3 runs 16 residues. The germline CDR1 and CDR2 sequences are LGHNA and YNFKEQ. The CDR3 sequence: CASSQGSLRLGTEAFF. The covered CDR3 bases are TGCGCCAGCAGCCAAGGCAGCTTGCGATTAGGGACTGAA.

This clone showed up many times. The part of the CDR3 DNA that was read is TGTGCCTGGAGTGTAGCGGCCCTTAGGGGC. Protein: CAWSVAALRG. The entire CDR3 sequence reads CAWSVAALRGYTF. The chain links TRBV30 to TRBJ1-2; D not certain. The CDR3 end lies 3 residues beyond the end of the read and is filled in from the germline J gene. The germline V gene encodes CDR1 GTSNPN and CDR2 SVGIG (reference sequence). CDR3 length: 13 amino acids.

On this clone itself: Sequencing ends 3 residues short of the CDR3 end; the germline J gene provides the rest. This chain uses TRBV20-1 with TRBJ2-1, with 10 bases matching TRBD1. Germline trimming cut 2 bases from V and 9 bases from J; bases unmatched to any gene: 16. CDR3 length: 17 residues. The germline V gene has CDR1 DFQATT and CDR2 SNEGSKA (reference sequence). Here the CDR3 reads CSARLSRRDRGGFEQFF. Incomplete CDR3 DNA: TGCAGTGCTAGATTGTCCCGCCGGGACAGGGGAGGTTTTGAG.

Ten or more counts support this clone. The sequence runs out 3 residues before the end of the CDR3; the remainder is reconstructed from the germline J gene. V and J are TRBV18 and TRBJ2-5, with D hard to call. This CDR3 spans 14 amino acids. The V and J ends lost 2 bases and 7 bases respectively, with 14 bases between them. The germline gives CDR1 KGHSH, CDR2 LQKENI. The CDR3 DNA, read in part, is TGTGCCAGCTCACCAGGCCTCCAAACGGGGACC. Translation gives CASSPGLQTGT. The entire CDR3 protein is CASSPGLQTGTQYF.

This clone came up many times. The read ends 3 residues early relative to the CDR3; the germline J gene fills the gap. The chain combines TRBV10-3 with TRBJ2-7; either TRBD1 or TRBD2 may supply D (5 bases each). Germline values: CDR1 ENHRY, CDR2 SYGVKD. V lost 2 bases and J lost 0, with 11 bases in between. The CDR3 is 15 amino acids. CDR3 sequence: CAISEEGSVSYEQYF. The DNA read from the CDR3 is TGTGCCATCAGTGAGGAGGGGAGCGTCTCCTACGAG.

The table lists this clone with many counts. Read coverage stops 3 residues before the CDR3 terminus; the germline J gene supplies the remainder. The rearrangement links TRBV29-1 to TRBJ1-1; 12 bases match TRBD1. Germline CDR1 SQVTM, CDR2 ANQGSEA. The J segment lost 7 bases and the V segment lost 2 bases, leaving 17 bases of the junction unmatched. The CDR3 contains 18 residues. Partial CDR3 DNA: TGCAGCGTTGAATCTGCGGGTTGGGAGGGACAGGGGGCGCGTGAA. Protein sequence: CSVESAGWEGQGARE. The whole CDR3 region reads CSVESAGWEGQGAREAFF.

This clone has at least ten counts. Read sequence stops 3 residues before the CDR3 end, and the germline J gene provides the missing end. V gene TRBV20-1 combines with J gene TRBJ1-6; 9 bases agree with TRBD1. V trimming: 0 bases; J trimming: 1 base; junction bases outside the gene matches: 4. Germline CDR1 is DFQATT and CDR2 is SNEGSKA (reference sequence). There are 17 residues in the CDR3. CDR3 bases read: TGCAGTGCTAGAGACGGGACAGGGAGATCCTATAATTCACCC. As protein: CSARDGTGRSYNSP. The complete CDR3 sequence is CSARDGTGRSYNSPLHF.

This clone was detected many times. The read halts 3 residues ahead of the CDR3 end, with the missing end drawn from the germline J gene. The rearrangement uses TRBV11-2 and TRBJ2-5; D is unclear. Germline V lookup: CDR1 SGHAT, CDR2 FQNNGV. This CDR3 region has 13 residues. The V end lost 1 base, the J end lost 5 bases, and 8 bases lay between the germline ends. Partial CDR3 DNA: TGTGCCAGCAGCTTAGCCCTCCGGGAGACC. Translating gives CASSLALRET. The whole CDR3 reads CASSLALRETQYF.

This clone was picked up many times. From the germline J gene comes the end of the CDR3, since the read stops 3 residues before it. This rearrangement joins TRBV5-1 to TRBJ2-3; 8 nucleotides agree with TRBD1. The germline CDR1 and CDR2 sequences are SGHRS and YFSETQ. The CDR3 sequence is 15 residues long. The junction had 4 bases not matched to a gene; V was cut back by 3 bases and J by 1 base. CDR3: CASSYGQGGTDTQYF. CDR3 DNA (partial): TGCGCCAGCAGCTACGGACAGGGAGGCACAGATACG.

Many counts were recorded for this clone. The observed sequence ends 3 residues before the CDR3 terminus, with the missing tail filled in from the germline J gene. The chain couples TRBV19 to TRBJ2-5; unclear D gene. Trimming cost V 3 bases and J 3 bases, with 8 bases left between them. The CDR3 has 13 residues. Germline lookup yields CDR1 LNHDA and CDR2 SQIVND (reference sequence). Here the CDR3 reads CASSISRKETQYF. The part of the CDR3 DNA that was read is TGTGCCAGTAGTATCTCCAGGAAAGAGACC.

This clone was found many times. Coverage ceases 3 residues before the CDR3 finishes, and the germline J gene fills in the end. This chain joins TRBV24-1 and TRBJ1-5, with D maybe TRBD1 (6 bases). V was pared by 5 bases and J by 7 bases, with 14 bases between. CDR1 is KGHDR, CDR2 SFDVKD, per germline. The CDR3 is 14 amino acids. Here the CDR3 reads CATSGAGVEQPQHF. The part of the CDR3 DNA that was read is TGTGCCACCAGTGGGGCAGGGGTTGAACAGCCC.

This clone was seen repeatedly, ten times or more. The read stops 3 residues short of the end of the CDR3; the missing end is completed from the germline J gene. This chain connects TRBV20-1 to TRBJ1-5, with D possibly TRBD1 on 5 matching bases. The germline V gene encodes CDR1 DFQATT and CDR2 SNEGSKA (reference sequence). V lost 4 bases and J 5 bases, leaving 18 bases between the germline ends. The CDR3 sequence is 15 residues long. CDR3: CSAKLPGPVDQPQHF. The sequenced CDR3 bases are TGCAGTGCTAAACTCCCAGGGCCCGTAGATCAGCCC.

This clone was observed at least ten times. The observed sequence ends 3 residues before the CDR3 terminus, with the missing tail filled in from the germline J gene. The rearrangement uses TRBV5-4 and TRBJ1-1; D gene unclear. V was clipped by 4 bases and J by 2 bases, with 9 bases between them. This CDR3 region has 13 residues. Germline V gene sequence: CDR1 SGHNT, CDR2 YYREEE (reference sequence). The CDR3 DNA, read in part, is TGTGCCAGCAGCGTGGACCTAAACACTGAA. Protein product: CASSVDLNTE. The full CDR3 protein reads CASSVDLNTEAFF. Full variable domain (rest looked up from reference TRBV5-4 and TRBJ1-1): ETGVTQSPTHLIKTRGQQVTLRCSSQSGHNTVSWYQQALGQGPQFIFQYYREEENGRGNFPPRFSGLQFPNYSSELNVNALELDDSALYLCASSVDLNTEAFFGQGTRLTVV.

This clone has a count of ten or more. At one of its ends the junction is not consistent with the germline gene, which may arise from a read error. The observed sequence ends 3 residues before the CDR3 terminus, with the missing tail filled in from the germline J gene. The rearrangement joins TRBV4-2 to TRBJ2-1; TRBD1 aligns across 11 bases. In germline, CDR1 is LGHNA, CDR2 YNFKEQ. The CDR3 has 18 amino acids. CDR3 sequence: CASSQRIPGTGGWNEQFF. The CDR3 bases that were read are TGCGCCAGCAGCCAGAGGATTCCCGGGACAGGGGGTTGGAATGAG.

This clone was observed a few times. The read finishes 3 residues shy of the CDR3 end, and the germline J gene is used to complete it. The chain employs TRBV5-1 and TRBJ1-3; no firm D call. CDR3 length equals 16 residues. Germline V lookup: CDR1 SGHRS, CDR2 YFSETQ. The CDR3 loop reads CASSLDLAGTSESIYF. CDR3 DNA, as far as it was read: TGCGCCAGCAGCTTGGATCTAGCGGGAACCAGCGAAAGT.